What follows describes a single T cell receptor beta chain. In this sample, this clonotype turned up many times. Its target antigen remains unknown. There are no base qualities to consult, and no much larger clone falls within one base. This entry belongs to a study of neurological immune-mediated disorders (dated by TCRdb to between 2018 and 2021). Regarding the study in general: Among the roughly 34 multiple sclerosis patients, relapsing-remitting MS was present in 31 and secondary progressive MS was present in 3. Of the approximately 70 subjects in the cohort, some 15 were HAM/TSP patients, approximately 34 were multiple sclerosis patients, and some 20 were healthy controls. Alongside PBMC samples, the set of about 97 TCR-beta libraries contained longitudinal samples, technical triplicates, and paired CD4+ and CD8+ T-cell subsets that had been sorted. Using UMI-based sequencing, the study compared peripheral blood TCR-beta repertoires from patients with HTLV-I-associated myelopathy (HAM/TSP), patients with multiple sclerosis, and healthy controls. On the study overall, not on this receptor specifically: TCR clonal expansion was highest in HAM/TSP patients and lowest in MS patients, with MS patients falling below even healthy controls. Repertoires from 18 of 34 MS patients were grouped by phylogenetic analysis into a cluster of related CDR3 sequences, suggesting a possible repertoire-level signature. The MS cluster showed no association with clinical or MRI features, and the authors stated that larger cohorts are needed. No identical CDR3 amino acid sequences were found to be shared among expanded clones across subjects, suggesting that TCR-beta repertoires were private in all groups.

To synthesize cDNA, template-switch 5'RACE was performed with a primer carrying a 10-nucleotide random unique molecular identifier so that each TCR transcript was tagged. Every sequencing run yielded over 170 million TCR-beta sequences covering 15-18 subjects. Total RNA was extracted with the RNeasy kit. The KAPA Real-time Library Amplification kit was used to amplify TCR-beta VDJ regions with primers for the TCR constant region and the 5'RACE anchor. A first PCR added sample indexes and Illumina adaptors, and a second PCR then raised library yield. After Ampure bead purification, the TCR product of roughly 650 bp was size-selected on a 2% E-gel SizeSelection system. Before pooling, library quality was assessed on a Bioanalyzer, concentration was determined with Qubit, and library quantification was performed with the Kapa Library Quantification kit. Libraries were sequenced paired-end 2 x 150 bp on an Illumina HiSeq 2500. To increase sequence diversity, about 25-31% phiX was spiked into each library pool. On the authors' methods: Quality-filtered reads were processed with the UMI-based MiGEC pipeline, which removed over 90% of raw TCR sequences during error correction. VDJ genes were aligned to IMGT germline references, and each clonotype was defined by a unique CDR3 amino acid sequence together with V-J genes. Clonal expansion, Shannon diversity and CDR3 relatedness (CalcPairwiseDistances, ClusterSamples) were evaluated with VDJtools, and phylogenetic trees were built with CLCbio workbench. A clone was classed as expanded if it had 8 or more unique UMIs, a cutoff based on coefficient-of-variation modelling across technical triplicates. The public reads were run again by TCRdb, first through fastp at Q25 and then through MiXCR, and only productive beta chains were kept. A single entry per CDR3 protein holds the most common genes and DNA from its merged rows. The V and J calls shown here were made by TCRdb, not taken from the authors' results. The sample profile shows approximately 60,000 distinct CDR3 sequences; under 5% of them were found once. The ten largest account for roughly 2.8% of the sample.

Unsorted PBMC libraries were generated from 2 million PBMCs stored in RNAlater at -80 °C until RNA extraction. The multiple sclerosis patients were enrolled in a US clinical protocol that evaluated disease progression with magnetic resonance imaging. Peripheral blood was subjected to Ficoll-Hypaque density gradient centrifugation to isolate PBMCs, which were then cryopreserved in liquid nitrogen. CDR1 and CDR2, looked up from the germline V gene, are SGHVS and FNYEAQ. Compared with germline, V lacks 1 base and J lacks 7 bases; bases without a gene match: 8. The CDR3 numbers 15 residues from cysteine through phenylalanine. The only DNA kept is the CDR3, 45 bases in frame from the first base.

The chain joins TRBV7-6 to TRBJ2-7; the central 9 bases match TRBD1. This TCR derives from a man over 45 with multiple sclerosis. Sample: PBMCs. The CDR3 is CASSLEGQGMGEQYF. The nucleotide sequence is given as TGTGCCAGCAGCTTAGAAGGACAGGGGATGGGTGAGCAGTACTTC. The full variable domain, completed from the reference TRBV7-6 and TRBJ2-7 proteins outside the CDR3, reads GAGVSQSPRYKVTKRGQDVALRCDPISGHVSLYWYRQALGQGPEFLTYFNYEAQQDKSGLPNDRFSAERPEGSISTLTIQRTEQRDSAMYRCASSLEGQGMGEQYFGPGTRLTVT.